This T cell receptor (beta chain) stems from a study of kidney transplant recipient with SARS-CoV-2 infection. The CDR3 totals 15 residues. The germline gives CDR1 KGHSH, CDR2 LQKENI. The J segment lost 3 bases and the V segment lost 3 bases, leaving 3 bases of the junction unmatched. This clonotype was counted many times. From the reads, TCRdb called clonotypes with MiXCR, one entry per CDR3 protein. The repertoire consists of 200,000 to 300,000 distinct CDR3 sequences, with around 30% occurring once and the leading ten covering roughly 7%. The chain couples TRBV18 to TRBJ1-4, with 8 positions matching TRBD1. The source is a young adult male patient who had COVID-19 and was a kidney transplant recipient. Some T cells may be the graft donor's. The sample consisted of a blood sample, taken at baseline and on roughly day 110 from a kidney transplant recipient. The CDR3 loop is CASSPKQGANEKLFF. CDR3 nucleotides: TGTGCCAGCTCACCCAAACAGGGGGCTAATGAAAAACTGTTTTTT.